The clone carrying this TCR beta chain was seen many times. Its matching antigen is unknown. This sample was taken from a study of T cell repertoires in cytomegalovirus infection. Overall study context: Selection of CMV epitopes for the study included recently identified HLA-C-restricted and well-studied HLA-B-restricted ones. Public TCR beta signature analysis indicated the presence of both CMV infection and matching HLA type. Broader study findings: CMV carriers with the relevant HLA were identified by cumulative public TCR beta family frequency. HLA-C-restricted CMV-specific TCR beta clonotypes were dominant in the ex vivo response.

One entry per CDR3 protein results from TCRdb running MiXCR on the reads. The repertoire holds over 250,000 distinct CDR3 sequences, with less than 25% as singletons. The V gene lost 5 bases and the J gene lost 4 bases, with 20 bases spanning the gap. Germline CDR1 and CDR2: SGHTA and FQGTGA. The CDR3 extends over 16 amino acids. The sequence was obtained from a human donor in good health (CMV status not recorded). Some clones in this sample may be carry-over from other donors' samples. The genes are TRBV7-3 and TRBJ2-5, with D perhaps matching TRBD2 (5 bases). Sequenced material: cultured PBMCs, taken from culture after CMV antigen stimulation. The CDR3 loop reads CASSPQGFMSGETQYF. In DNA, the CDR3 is TGTGCCAGCAGCCCTCAAGGGTTCATGAGCGGAGAGACCCAGTACTTC. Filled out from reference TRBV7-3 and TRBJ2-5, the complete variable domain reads GAGVSQTPSNKVTEKGKYVELRCDPISGHTALYWYRQSLGQGPEFLIYFQGTGAADDSGLPNDRFFAVRPEGSVSTLKIQRTERGDSAVYLCASSPQGFMSGETQYFGPGTRLLVL.